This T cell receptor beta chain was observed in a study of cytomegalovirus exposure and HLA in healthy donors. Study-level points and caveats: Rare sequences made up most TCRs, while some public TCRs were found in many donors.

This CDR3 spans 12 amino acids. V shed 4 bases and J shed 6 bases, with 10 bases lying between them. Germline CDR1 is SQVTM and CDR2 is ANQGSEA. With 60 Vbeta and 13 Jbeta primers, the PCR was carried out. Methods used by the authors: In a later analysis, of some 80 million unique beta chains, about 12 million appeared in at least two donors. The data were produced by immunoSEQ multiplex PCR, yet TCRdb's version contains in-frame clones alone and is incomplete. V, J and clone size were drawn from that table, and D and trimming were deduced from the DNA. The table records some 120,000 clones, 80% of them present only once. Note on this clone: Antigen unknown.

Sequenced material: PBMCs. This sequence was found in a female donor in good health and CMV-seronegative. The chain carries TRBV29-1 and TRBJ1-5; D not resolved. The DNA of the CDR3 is TGCAGCGTTGGGGCTCCAGGTCAGCCCCAGCATTTT. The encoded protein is CSVGAPGQPQHF.